This TCR beta chain was identified during a study of blood T cell repertoires in COVID-19. Study details: PBMCs, B-cell-depleted T cells, or T cells were the source of the cDNA or gDNA that made up the material.

The germline gives CDR1 MDHEN, CDR2 SYDVKM. The CDR3 extends over 13 amino acids. V shed 3 bases and J shed 8 bases, with 11 bases lying between them. Clinical histories supplied by participants themselves formed the basis of cohort assignment. Libraries were prepared by immunoSEQ multiplex PCR; TCRdb keeps only in-frame clonotypes and omits some of them. The data contain under 200,000 clones, around 82% of them singletons. This sequence originates from a woman in her fifties or sixties with acute COVID-19. V is TRBV28 and J is TRBJ2-1; D may be TRBD2 (6 bases). The material sequenced was PBMCs or T cells enriched from blood (not recorded which). This CDR3 is CASSFTGVDEQFF. CDR3 in DNA: TGTGCCAGCAGTTTCACGGGGGTGGATGAGCAGTTCTTC.